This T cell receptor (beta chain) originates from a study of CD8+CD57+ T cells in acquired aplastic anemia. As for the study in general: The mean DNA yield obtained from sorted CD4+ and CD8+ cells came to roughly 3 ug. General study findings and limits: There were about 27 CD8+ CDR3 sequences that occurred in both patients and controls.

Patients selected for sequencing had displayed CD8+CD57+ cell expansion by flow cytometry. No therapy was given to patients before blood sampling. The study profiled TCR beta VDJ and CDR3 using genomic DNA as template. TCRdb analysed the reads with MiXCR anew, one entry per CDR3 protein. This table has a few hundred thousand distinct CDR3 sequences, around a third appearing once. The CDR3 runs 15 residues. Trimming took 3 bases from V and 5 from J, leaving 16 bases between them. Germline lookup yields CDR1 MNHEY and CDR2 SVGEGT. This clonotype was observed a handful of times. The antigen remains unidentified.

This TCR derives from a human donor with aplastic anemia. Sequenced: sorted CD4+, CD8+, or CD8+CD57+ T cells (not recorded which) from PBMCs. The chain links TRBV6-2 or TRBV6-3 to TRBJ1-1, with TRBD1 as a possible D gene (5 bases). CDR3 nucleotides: TGTGCCAGCAGTTATTGGCGGGGGGGACGAACTGAAGCTTTCTTT. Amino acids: CASSYWRGGRTEAFF.